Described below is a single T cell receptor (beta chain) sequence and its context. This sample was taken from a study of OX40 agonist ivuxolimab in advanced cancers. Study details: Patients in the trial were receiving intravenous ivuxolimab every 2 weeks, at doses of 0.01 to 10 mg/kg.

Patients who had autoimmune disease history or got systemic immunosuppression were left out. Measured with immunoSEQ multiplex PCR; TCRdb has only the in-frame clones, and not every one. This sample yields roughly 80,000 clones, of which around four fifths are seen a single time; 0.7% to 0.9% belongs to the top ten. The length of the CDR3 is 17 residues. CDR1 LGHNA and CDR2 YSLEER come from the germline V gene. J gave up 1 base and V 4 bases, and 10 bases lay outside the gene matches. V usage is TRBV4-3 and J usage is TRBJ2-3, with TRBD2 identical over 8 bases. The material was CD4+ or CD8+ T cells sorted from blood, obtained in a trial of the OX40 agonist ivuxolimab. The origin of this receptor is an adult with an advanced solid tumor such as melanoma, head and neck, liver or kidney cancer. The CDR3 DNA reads TGCGCCAGCAGCCGGGGTAGCGGGGCCGAAGGCACAGATACGCAGTATTTT. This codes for CASSRGSGAEGTDTQYF.